This TCR beta chain was observed in a study of shared clonotypes between healthy human individuals. Study-wide background: Participating donors consisted of two women and a few men aged 18 to 49.

General study results and limits: Larger estimated richness was generally seen in naive subsets than in memory subsets.

The CDR3 is 15 residues long. CDR1 is MDHEN, CDR2 SYDVKM, per germline. In the authors' methods: Junction-only sequences produced by ImmunoSEQ had no quality scores, so filtering differed. Measured with immunoSEQ multiplex PCR; TCRdb has only the in-frame clones, and not every one. V and J calls and clone size follow that table, whereas D and trimming were derived from the DNA. The sample records 190,000 or so clones, 90% to 95% being singletons. Comment on this clone: Its antigen is not known.

The chain joins TRBV28 to TRBJ2-5; D is perhaps TRBD2 (6 bases). The closer fit of TRBJ2-7 to the DNA end suggests the J call may be wrong. The clonotype was recovered from a woman in her 30s in good health. Sequencing was performed on naive CD4+ T cells sorted from blood. The subset: CD45RA+ positively selected. The CDR3 DNA sequence: TGTGCCAGCAGTACTTCCGGGACTGGAACCTACGAGCAGTACTTC. Translated: CASSTSGTGTYEQYF.